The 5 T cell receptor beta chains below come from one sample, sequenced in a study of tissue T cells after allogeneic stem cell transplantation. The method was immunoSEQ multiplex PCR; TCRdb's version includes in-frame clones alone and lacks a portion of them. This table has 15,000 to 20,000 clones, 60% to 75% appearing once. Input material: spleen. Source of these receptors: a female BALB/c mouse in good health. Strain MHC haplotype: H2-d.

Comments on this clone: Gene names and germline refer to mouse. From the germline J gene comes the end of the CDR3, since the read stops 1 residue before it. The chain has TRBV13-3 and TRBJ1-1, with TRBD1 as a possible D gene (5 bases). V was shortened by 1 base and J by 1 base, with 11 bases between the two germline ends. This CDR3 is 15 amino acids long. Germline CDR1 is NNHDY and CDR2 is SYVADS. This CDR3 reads CASSDPREVNTEVFF. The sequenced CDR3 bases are TGTGCCAGCAGTGATCCCAGGGAGGTAAACACAGAAGTCTTC.

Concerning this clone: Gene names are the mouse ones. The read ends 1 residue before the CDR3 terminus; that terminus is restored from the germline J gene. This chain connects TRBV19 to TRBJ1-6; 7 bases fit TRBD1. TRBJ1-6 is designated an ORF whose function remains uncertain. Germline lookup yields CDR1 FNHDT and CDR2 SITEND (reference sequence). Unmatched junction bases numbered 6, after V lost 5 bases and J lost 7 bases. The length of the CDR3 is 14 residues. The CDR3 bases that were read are TGTGCCAGCAGCTCACAGGGGTGGAATTCGCCCCTCTAC. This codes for CASSSQGWNSPLY. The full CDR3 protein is CASSSQGWNSPLYF.

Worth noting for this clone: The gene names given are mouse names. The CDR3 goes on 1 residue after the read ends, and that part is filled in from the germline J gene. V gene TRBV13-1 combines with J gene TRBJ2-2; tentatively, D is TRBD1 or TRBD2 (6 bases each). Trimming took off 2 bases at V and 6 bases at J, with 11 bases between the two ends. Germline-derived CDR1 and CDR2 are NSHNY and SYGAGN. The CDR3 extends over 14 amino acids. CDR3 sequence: CASSEDRGPGQLYF. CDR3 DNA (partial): TGTGCCAGCAGTGAGGATCGGGGGCCCGGGCAGCTCTAC.

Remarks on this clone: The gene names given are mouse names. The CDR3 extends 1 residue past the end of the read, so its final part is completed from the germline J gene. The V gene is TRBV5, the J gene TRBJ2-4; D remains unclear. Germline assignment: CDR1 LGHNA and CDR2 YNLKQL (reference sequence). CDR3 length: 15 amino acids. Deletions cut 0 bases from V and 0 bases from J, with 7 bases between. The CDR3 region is CASSQDTDSQNTLYF. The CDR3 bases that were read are TGTGCCAGCAGCCAAGATACAGATAGTCAAAACACCTTGTAC.

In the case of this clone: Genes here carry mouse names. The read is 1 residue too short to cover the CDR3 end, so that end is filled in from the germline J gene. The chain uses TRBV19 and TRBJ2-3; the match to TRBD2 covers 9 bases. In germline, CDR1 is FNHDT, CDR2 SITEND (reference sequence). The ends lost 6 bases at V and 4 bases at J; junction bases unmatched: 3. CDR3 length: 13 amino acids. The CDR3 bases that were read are TGTGCCAGCACCGGACTGGGGTCAGAAACGCTGTAT. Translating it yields CASTGLGSETLY. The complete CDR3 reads CASTGLGSETLYF.